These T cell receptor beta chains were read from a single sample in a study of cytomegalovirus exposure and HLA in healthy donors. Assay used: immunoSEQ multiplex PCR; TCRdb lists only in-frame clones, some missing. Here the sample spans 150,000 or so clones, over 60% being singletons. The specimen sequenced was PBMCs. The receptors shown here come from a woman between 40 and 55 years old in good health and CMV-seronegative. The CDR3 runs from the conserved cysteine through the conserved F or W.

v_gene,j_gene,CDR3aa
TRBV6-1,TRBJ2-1,CASSEGQGSYNEQFF
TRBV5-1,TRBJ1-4,CASSLQGTEKLFF
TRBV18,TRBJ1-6,CASSPQGISYNSPLHF
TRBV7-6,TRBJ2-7,CASSGHREGEQYF
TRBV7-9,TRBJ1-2,CASSLNSGINYGYTF
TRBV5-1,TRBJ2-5,CASSVVGYQETQYF
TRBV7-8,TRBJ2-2,CASSLALPGTRTPTGELFF
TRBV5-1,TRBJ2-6,CASSLVGQGAGSGANVLTF
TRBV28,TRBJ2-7,CASSLSGPSYEQYF
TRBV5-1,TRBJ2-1,CASSLVRGGANEQFF
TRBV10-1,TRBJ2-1,CANPGTSGKEGVSEQFF
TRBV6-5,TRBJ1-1,CASSDTGGNTEAFF
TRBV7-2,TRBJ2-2,CASSQGGTSSGELFF
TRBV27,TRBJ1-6,CASSSRGSGDPLHF
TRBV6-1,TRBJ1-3,CASSSGGNTIYF
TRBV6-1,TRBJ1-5,CASRRGNQPQHF
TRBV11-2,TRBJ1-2,CASSTGDRDWGYTF
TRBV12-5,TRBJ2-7,CASGLHAGSEGEQYF
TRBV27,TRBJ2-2,CASSFLGAVGELFF
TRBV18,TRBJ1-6,CASSTGSNSPLHF
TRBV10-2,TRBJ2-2,CASSGTSTTGELFF
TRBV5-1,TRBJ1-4,CASSQGGADEKLFF
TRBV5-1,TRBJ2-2,CASSLATTGAHTGELFF
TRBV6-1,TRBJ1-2,CASRPGQGANYGYTF
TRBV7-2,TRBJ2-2,CASSRGGTNTGELFF
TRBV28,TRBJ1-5,CASSLEVPSNQPQHF
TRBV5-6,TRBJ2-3,CASHSILAGGTDTQYF
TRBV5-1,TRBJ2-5,CASSLSAGGQETQYF
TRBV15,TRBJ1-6,CATSRGGNYNSPLHF
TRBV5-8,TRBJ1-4,CASSAGTEPTNEKLFF
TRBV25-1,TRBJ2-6,CASSDRFSGANVLTF
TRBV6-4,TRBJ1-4,CASSATIRGHPLFFF
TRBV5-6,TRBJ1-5,CASSLGVKSGEPQHF
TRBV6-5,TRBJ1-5,CASSYSARVDQPQHF
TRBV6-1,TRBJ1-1,CASSEFEGNTEAFF
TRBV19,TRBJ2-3,CASSMALAGGQDTQYF
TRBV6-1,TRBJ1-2,CASSEDIFGEGPVLDGYTF
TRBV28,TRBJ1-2,CASSQGRQGLHGYTF
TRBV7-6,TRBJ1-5,CASSLEDRPNQPQHF
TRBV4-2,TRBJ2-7,CASSQEAGLAGRYEQYF
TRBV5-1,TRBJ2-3,CASSLIPQTDTQYF
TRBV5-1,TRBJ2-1,CASSFKGVAGGQRNEQFF
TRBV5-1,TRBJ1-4,CASSFGQINEKLFF
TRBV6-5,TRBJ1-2,CASSRQGIFGYTF
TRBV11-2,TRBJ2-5,CASSLDRGRGETQYF
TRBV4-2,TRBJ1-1,CASSQAGGQGVRRITEAFF
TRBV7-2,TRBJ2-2,CASSPRTVTGELFF
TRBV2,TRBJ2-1,CASSPHSGEQFF
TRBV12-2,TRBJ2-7,CASRLAPTGGVEQYF
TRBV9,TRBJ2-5,CASSVVPQTRTETQYF
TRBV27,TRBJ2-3,CASSLGGTSGFTDTQYF
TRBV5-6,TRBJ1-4,CASSLTQGPATNEKLFF
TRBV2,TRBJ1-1,CASSVSTTATKAFF
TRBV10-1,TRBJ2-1,CASSGTGTSYNEQFF
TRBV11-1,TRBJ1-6,CASSLVEGSPLHF
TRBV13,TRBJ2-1,CASGSLAGIYEQFF